This TCR beta chain is from a study of T cell responses to AZD1222 COVID-19 vaccine. TCRdb's copy holds only in-frame clones and misses some; the assay was immunoSEQ multiplex PCR. The sample consists of 120,000 to 150,000 clones, almost 90% of them appearing once. Germline V CDR1 and CDR2: DFQATT, SNEGSKA (reference sequence). The CDR3 runs 11 residues. The chain is built from TRBV20-1 and TRBJ2-1; a possible D gene is TRBD1 (6 bases). The clonotype originates from an adult who received the AZD1222 COVID-19 vaccine. Sample: peripheral blood, taken 28 days after the second AZD1222 dose. In DNA, the CDR3 is TGCAGGTTCTACAGGGCCTATGAGCAGTTCTTC. Amino acid sequence: CRFYRAYEQFF.